This T cell receptor (beta chain) was identified during a study of cytomegalovirus exposure and HLA in healthy donors. Points from the study as a whole: More clonal expansion characterized HLA-associated TCR beta chains than equally common others in a later analysis.

About this clone itself: Its specificity is unknown.

At sampling all donors were nominally healthy, likely with unrecorded immune exposures. Germline-derived CDR1 and CDR2 are LNHDA and SQIVND (reference sequence). V was shortened by 6 bases and J by 1 base, with 11 bases between the two germline ends. The length of the CDR3 is 14 residues. PCR employed 60 Vbeta and 13 Jbeta primers. Some clones are missing from TCRdb's copy, which holds only in-frame ones; the method was immunoSEQ multiplex PCR. The repertoire holds some 140,000 clones, with roughly 71% as singletons. The source material was PBMCs. The sequence came from a woman in her thirties or forties in good health and CMV-seronegative. V usage is TRBV19 and J usage is TRBJ2-3; possible D gene TRBD1, 6 bases. For the CDR3, the DNA is TGTGCCAGTAGCACAGGGTATGGCACAGATACGCAGTATTTT. It encodes CASSTGYGTDTQYF.